These 4 T cell receptor beta chains share one sample of origin, sequenced in a study of regulatory T cells in long-lasting Graves disease. Building the TCR beta libraries relied on iRepertoire HTBI primers, and CDR3 regions underwent Arm-PCR. Via MiXCR, TCRdb re-called the multiplex PCR reads, giving one row per CDR3 protein. The table has over 450,000 distinct CDR3 sequences, 20% to 25% seen once; the top ten hold 6.5% to 9%. Time point given: persistent/refractory GD, antithyroid drugs over 5 years with positive TRAb. Researchers made the TCR library from RNA that was extracted from PBMCs. Sample: peripheral blood mononuclear cells (PBMCs), taken when the disease was refractory, from a patient treated with antithyroid drugs. Every receptor here comes from a female donor with Graves disease.

This clonotype was seen repeatedly, ten times or more. CDR3 nucleotide sequence: TGTGCCAGCAGCCTCACGTTGACAGGGGCCTCATATGGCTACACCTTC. Protein: CASSLTLTGASYGYTF. The genes are TRBV6-2 or TRBV6-3 and TRBJ1-2, with 8 bases matching TRBD1. CDR1 and CDR2 from the germline V gene are MNHEY and SVGEGT. Germline trimming cut 6 bases from V and 5 bases from J; bases unmatched to any gene: 14. The CDR3 extends over 16 amino acids.

This clonotype was picked up a small number of times. The CDR3 DNA sequence: TGCAGCGCAAGGACAGGGGGTGACGAGCAGTACTTC. Translating it yields CSARTGGDEQYF. The chain recombines TRBV29-1 with TRBJ2-7, with 10 bases matching TRBD1. The CDR3 totals 12 residues. V lost 7 bases and J lost 5; bases outside the gene matches: 5. CDR1 is SQVTM and CDR2 is ANQGSEA in the germline V gene.

Remarks on this clonotype: This may come from a read error, since a much larger clone is one base off. The chain combines TRBV11-2 with TRBJ2-7; D is unclear. Trimming took off 5 bases at V and 1 base at J, with 12 bases between the two ends. This CDR3 is 14 amino acids long. The V gene's germline CDR1 is SGHAT and CDR2 FQNNGV. The CDR3 loop reads CASSPVEESYEQYF. CDR3 DNA: TGTGCCAGCAGCCCCGTGGAAGAGTCCTACGAGCAGTACTTC. Full variable domain (missing parts from reference TRBV11-2 and TRBJ2-7): EAGVAQSPRYKIIEKRQSVAFWCNPISGHATLYWYQQILGQGPKLLIQFQNNGVVDDSQLPKDRFSAERLKGVDSTLKIQPAKLEDSAVYLCASSPVEESYEQYFGPGTRLTVT.

This clonotype has more than one count but fewer than ten. The rearrangement links TRBV6-5 to TRBJ1-5, with a weak D call TRBD1 (5 bases). This CDR3 is built from 16 residues. Germline V gives CDR1 MNHEY, CDR2 SVGAGI. V gave up 3 bases and J gave up 3 bases, with 15 bases separating them. In DNA form, the CDR3 reads TGTGCCAGCAGTTATGATTCGGGGCGCGACAATCAGCCCCAGCATTTT. Its protein is CASSYDSGRDNQPQHF.